This TCR beta chain was found in a study of T cell responses to AZD1222 COVID-19 vaccine. Study conclusions and caveats: Just a handful of people given AZD1222 tested seropositive at baseline. Samples come after the peak T cell response, not at day 14.

Regarding this clone: Its antigen is currently unknown.

TCRdb keeps only in-frame clones here, not all; method: immunoSEQ multiplex PCR. Of over 120,000 clones in the sample, around nine tenths were seen once. The CDR3 is 15 residues long. Per the germline V gene, CDR1 is SGHTA and CDR2 is FQGNSA. The ends lost 4 bases at V and 4 bases at J; junction bases unmatched: 7. The material was peripheral blood, obtained 28 days after the second AZD1222 dose. This rearrangement joins TRBV7-2 to TRBJ2-7; 10 positions match TRBD2. The sequence was obtained from an adult who received the AZD1222 COVID-19 vaccine. For the CDR3, the DNA is TGTGCCAGCAGCTCCCAAGCGGGAGGGGGGTACGAGCAGTACTTC. Protein product: CASSSQAGGGYEQYF.